These T cell receptor beta chains were read from a single sample in a study of regulatory T cells in long-lasting Graves disease. TCRdb ran MiXCR on the multiplex PCR reads and lists one entry per CDR3 protein. The sample holds more than 350,000 distinct CDR3 sequences, 21% seen once. The starting material was peripheral blood mononuclear cells (PBMCs), obtained when the disease was refractory, from a patient treated with antithyroid drugs. The receptors come from a female donor with Graves disease. Each CDR3 is given with its conserved first and last residue. The D gene is left open where the match is weak. Some rows have no size entry. The others give once, few or many, or a class for an expanded clone.

size: many; V: TRBV28; D: -; J: TRBJ2-5; CDR3: CASSFLDSQETQYF; DNA: TGTGCCAGCAGTTTTCTCGACAGCCAAGAGACCCAGTACTTC
size: -; V: TRBV4-1; D: TRBD2; J: TRBJ2-7; CDR3: CASSQVALAGYEQYF; DNA: TGCGCCAGCAGCCAAGTAGCCCTAGCGGGATACGAGCAGTACTTC
size: -; V: TRBV19; D: TRBD2; J: TRBJ2-5; CDR3: CASSMGRATSTQETQYF; DNA: TGTGCCAGTAGTATGGGACGAGCGACTAGCACCCAAGAGACCCAGTACTTC
size: -; V: TRBV4-1; D: -; J: TRBJ1-5; CDR3: CASSPINSNQPQHF; DNA: TGCGCCAGCAGCCCCATTAATAGCAATCAGCCCCAGCATTTT
size: many; V: TRBV7-2; D: -; J: TRBJ2-3; CDR3: CASSLVARANTDTQYF; DNA: TGTGCCAGCAGCTTAGTAGCGCGGGCCAACACAGATACGCAGTATTTT
size: many; V: TRBV2; D: TRBD1; J: TRBJ2-5; CDR3: CASSEFVSGGVEETQYF; DNA: TGTGCCAGCAGTGAATTCGTGTCAGGGGGCGTCGAAGAGACCCAGTACTTC
size: -; V: TRBV4-2; D: TRBD2; J: TRBJ2-6; CDR3: CASSQGSGGRSGANVLTF; DNA: TGTGCCAGCAGCCAAGGATCAGGCGGGAGATCTGGGGCCAACGTCCTGACTTTC
size: -; V: TRBV27; D: -; J: TRBJ2-7; CDR3: CASSLFGDSYEQYF; DNA: TGTGCCAGCAGTTTATTTGGCGACTCCTACGAGCAGTACTTC
size: many; V: TRBV20-1; D: -; J: TRBJ1-1; CDR3: CSAGEGASRHTEAFF; DNA: TGCAGTGCGGGAGAAGGGGCGTCAAGGCACACTGAAGCTTTCTTT
size: few; V: TRBV19; D: -; J: TRBJ1-1; CDR3: CASSGYMAKGTEAFF; DNA: TGTGCCAGTAGTGGTTACATGGCCAAGGGCACTGAAGCTTTCTTT
size: few; V: TRBV7-9; D: TRBD1; J: TRBJ2-2; CDR3: CASSHPGGSNTGELFF; DNA: TGTGCCAGCAGCCACCCAGGGGGATCAAACACCGGGGAGCTGTTTTTT
size: few; V: TRBV20-1; D: -; J: TRBJ1-5; CDR3: CSARKSEQPQHF; DNA: TGCAGTGCTAGAAAGTCCGAGCAGCCCCAGCATTTT
size: -; V: TRBV5-1; D: -; J: TRBJ1-1; CDR3: CASSAGSTPEAFF; DNA: TGCGCCAGCAGCGCCGGATCGACCCCTGAAGCTTTCTTT
size: many; V: TRBV2; D: TRBD1; J: TRBJ2-7; CDR3: CASISRGKGEQYF; DNA: TGTGCCAGCATCAGCAGGGGGAAGGGCGAGCAGTACTTC
size: -; V: TRBV5-5; D: -; J: TRBJ2-3; CDR3: CASSLVQGRTDTQYF; DNA: TGTGCCAGCAGCTTGGTACAGGGCCGCACAGATACGCAGTATTTT
size: -; V: TRBV15; D: -; J: TRBJ2-7; CDR3: CATSRDLAGGYEQYF; DNA: TGTGCCACCAGCAGAGATCTGGCGGGCGGCTACGAGCAGTACTTC
size: few; V: TRBV5-6; D: TRBD2; J: TRBJ2-7; CDR3: CASSPTSGEQYF; DNA: TGTGCCAGCAGTCCCACTAGCGGGGAGCAGTACTTC
size: many; V: TRBV28; D: -; J: TRBJ1-1; CDR3: CASSLPWAGNTEAFF; DNA: TGTGCCAGCAGTTTACCCTGGGCAGGGAACACTGAAGCTTTCTTT
size: many; V: TRBV2; D: TRBD1; J: TRBJ1-2; CDR3: CASKTGLYGYTF; DNA: TGTGCCAGCAAGACAGGGCTCTATGGCTACACCTTC
size: -; V: TRBV6-2/TRBV6-3; D: -; J: TRBJ2-3; CDR3: CASRALTDTQYF; DNA: TGTGCCAGCAGAGCCCTCACAGATACGCAGTATTTT
size: many; V: TRBV28; D: -; J: TRBJ2-7; CDR3: CASSAPHYEQYF; DNA: TGTGCCAGCAGTGCCCCTCACTACGAGCAGTACTTC
size: few; V: TRBV28; D: TRBD2; J: TRBJ2-5; CDR3: CASSWVLTSGSWETQYF; DNA: TGTGCCAGCAGTTGGGTACTAACGAGCGGGAGTTGGGAGACCCAGTACTTC
size: -; V: TRBV29-1; D: -; J: TRBJ2-1; CDR3: CSVEVPPSANNEQFF; DNA: TGCAGCGTTGAGGTTCCCCCCAGCGCGAACAATGAGCAGTTCTTC
size: many; V: TRBV27; D: TRBD1; J: TRBJ1-2; CDR3: CACRDRAGYTF; DNA: TGTGCCTGCCGGGACAGGGCTGGCTACACCTTC
size: few; V: TRBV19; D: -; J: TRBJ1-5; CDR3: CASTQGRQPQHF; DNA: TGTGCCAGTACCCAGGGGCGACAGCCCCAGCATTTT
size: many; V: TRBV6-1; D: TRBD1; J: TRBJ1-1; CDR3: CASSETGVKNTEAFF; DNA: TGTGCCAGCAGTGAAACAGGGGTCAAGAACACTGAAGCTTTCTTT
size: many; V: TRBV28; D: TRBD1; J: TRBJ2-7; CDR3: CASRGTGGGDEQYF; DNA: TGTGCCAGCAGGGGGACAGGGGGTGGCGACGAGCAGTACTTC
size: few; V: TRBV6-1; D: TRBD1; J: TRBJ2-5; CDR3: CASSEVGQGVGETQYF; DNA: TGTGCCAGCAGTGAAGTGGGTCAGGGGGTGGGGGAGACCCAGTACTTC
size: -; V: TRBV9; D: TRBD1; J: TRBJ2-6; CDR3: CASSSFPTQGVGANVLTF; DNA: TGTGCCAGCAGCTCCTTCCCCACCCAGGGGGTTGGGGCCAACGTCCTGACTTTC
size: many; V: TRBV20-1; D: -; J: TRBJ2-7; CDR3: CSARDPGSYEQYF; DNA: TGCAGTGCTAGAGATCCGGGGTCCTACGAGCAGTACTTC
size: -; V: TRBV28; D: -; J: TRBJ2-3; CDR3: CASSAEAGVFTDTQYF; DNA: TGTGCCAGCAGTGCCGAGGCAGGAGTATTCACAGATACGCAGTATTTT
size: many; V: TRBV28; D: -; J: TRBJ1-1; CDR3: CASSPYYRRGTEAFF; DNA: TGTGCCAGCAGTCCGTACTACAGACGAGGGACTGAAGCTTTCTTT